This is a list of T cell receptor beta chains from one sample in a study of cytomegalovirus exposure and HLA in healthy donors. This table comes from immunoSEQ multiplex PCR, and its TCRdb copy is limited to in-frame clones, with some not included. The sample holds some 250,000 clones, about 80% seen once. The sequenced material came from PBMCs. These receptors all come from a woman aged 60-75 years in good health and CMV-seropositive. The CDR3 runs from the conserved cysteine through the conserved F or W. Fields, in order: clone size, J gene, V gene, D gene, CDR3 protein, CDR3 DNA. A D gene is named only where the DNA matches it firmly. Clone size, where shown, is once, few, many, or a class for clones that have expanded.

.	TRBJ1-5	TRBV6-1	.	CASSEAGRVQPQHF	TGTGCCAGCAGTGAAGCTGGGAGAGTTCAGCCCCAGCATTTT
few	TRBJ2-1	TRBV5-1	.	CASSPSLDEQFF	TGCGCCAGCAGCCCTAGCTTAGATGAGCAGTTCTTC
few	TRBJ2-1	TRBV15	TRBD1	CATSRDGTVLNEQFF	TGTGCCACCAGCAGAGATGGGACAGTCCTCAATGAGCAGTTCTTC
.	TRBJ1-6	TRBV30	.	CAWSAGGAGNSPLHF	TGTGCCTGGTCCGCCGGTGGGGCCGGGAATTCACCCCTCCACTTT
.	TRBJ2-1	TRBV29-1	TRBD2	CSVSGTSGRVNEQFF	TGCAGCGTTTCCGGGACTAGCGGGAGGGTCAATGAGCAGTTCTTC
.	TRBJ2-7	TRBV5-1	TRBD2	CASSASGTTTREQYF	TGCGCCAGCAGCGCCTCCGGGACTACAACCCGGGAGCAGTACTTC
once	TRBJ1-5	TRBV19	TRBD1	CASRTGTYSNQPQHF	TGTGCCAGTAGGACAGGGACGTATAGCAATCAGCCCCAGCATTTT
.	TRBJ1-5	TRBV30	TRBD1	CAWSSGQGNRQPQHF	TGTGCCTGGAGTTCGGGACAGGGGAATCGGCAGCCCCAGCATTTT
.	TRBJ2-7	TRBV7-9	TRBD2	CASSLAGGLAGFYEQYF	TGTGCCAGCAGCTTAGCGGGAGGGTTAGCGGGATTCTACGAGCAGTACTTC
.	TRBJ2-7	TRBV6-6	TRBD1	CASSLYRGWSEQYF	TGTGCCAGCAGTTTGTACAGGGGGTGGTCCGAGCAGTACTTC